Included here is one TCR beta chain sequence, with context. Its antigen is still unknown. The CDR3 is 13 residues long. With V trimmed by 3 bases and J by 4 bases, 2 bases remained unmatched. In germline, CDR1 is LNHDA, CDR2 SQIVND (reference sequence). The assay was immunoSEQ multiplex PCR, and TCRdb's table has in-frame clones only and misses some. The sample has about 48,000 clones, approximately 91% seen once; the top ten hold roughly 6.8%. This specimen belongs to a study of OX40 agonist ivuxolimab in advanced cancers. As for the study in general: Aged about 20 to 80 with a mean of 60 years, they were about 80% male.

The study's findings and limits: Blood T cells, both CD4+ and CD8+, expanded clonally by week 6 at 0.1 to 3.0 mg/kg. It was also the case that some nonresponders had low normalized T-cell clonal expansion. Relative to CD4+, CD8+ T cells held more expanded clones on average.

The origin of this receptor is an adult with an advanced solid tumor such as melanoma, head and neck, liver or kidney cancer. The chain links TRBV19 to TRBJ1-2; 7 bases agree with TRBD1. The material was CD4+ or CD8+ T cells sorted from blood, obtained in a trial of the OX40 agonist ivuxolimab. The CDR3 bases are TGTGCCAGTAGTATTGGGACAGCCTATGGCTACACCTTC. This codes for CASSIGTAYGYTF.